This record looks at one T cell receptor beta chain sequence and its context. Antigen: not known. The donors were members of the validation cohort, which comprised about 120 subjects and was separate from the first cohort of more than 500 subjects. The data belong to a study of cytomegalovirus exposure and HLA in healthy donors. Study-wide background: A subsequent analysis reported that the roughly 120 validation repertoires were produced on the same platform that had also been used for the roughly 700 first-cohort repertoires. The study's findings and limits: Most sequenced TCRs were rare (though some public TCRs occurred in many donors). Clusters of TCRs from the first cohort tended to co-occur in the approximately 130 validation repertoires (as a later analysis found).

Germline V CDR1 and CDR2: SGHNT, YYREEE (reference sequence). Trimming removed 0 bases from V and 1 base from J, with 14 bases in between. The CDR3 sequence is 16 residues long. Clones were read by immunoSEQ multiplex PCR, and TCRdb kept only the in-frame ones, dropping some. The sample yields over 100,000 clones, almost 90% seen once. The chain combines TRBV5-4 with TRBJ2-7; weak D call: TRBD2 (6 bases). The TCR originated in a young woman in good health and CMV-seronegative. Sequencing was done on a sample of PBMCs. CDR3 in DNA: TGTGCCAGCAGCTTGGGGGAGGAGTTCCTATCCTACGAGCAGTACTTC. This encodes CASSLGEEFLSYEQYF.